The 10 T cell receptor beta chains given below trace back to one sample, sequenced in a study of CD8 T cells in ankylosing spondylitis. General observations from the study: For ankylosing spondylitis blood, a TCR beta motif of several highly homologous variants appeared characteristic.

TCRdb reprocessed the 5' RACE reads via MiXCR and lists one record per CDR3 protein. The data show some 840,000 distinct CDR3 sequences, 12% seen once. These receptors have no known antigen. Source material: blood, either unsorted or a sorted T cell fraction (not recorded which). Receptors originate from a male donor with ankylosing spondylitis.

This clonotype was observed at least ten times. This chain uses TRBV29-1 with TRBJ2-5, with D possibly being TRBD2 (5 bases). V shed 2 bases and J shed 2 bases, with 6 bases lying between them. This CDR3 is 12 amino acids long. Germline loops: CDR1 SQVTM, CDR2 ANQGSEA. CDR3 DNA sequence: TGCAGCGTTGAATGGACTCAAGAGACCCAGTACTTC. This codes for CSVEWTQETQYF.

This clonotype has more than one count but fewer than ten. V gene TRBV5-1 combines with J gene TRBJ2-7, with a tentative D call TRBD2 (6 bases). The CDR3 loop spans 17 amino acids. Germline V gene data show CDR1 as SGHRS and CDR2 as YFSETQ. Trimming cost V 0 bases and J 3 bases, with 19 bases left between them. In DNA, the CDR3 is TGCGCCAGCAGCTTGGCCGTGGAGGGGAACAGCGTCTACGAGCAGTACTTC. Translation: CASSLAVEGNSVYEQYF. Combining the CDR3 with reference TRBV5-1 and TRBJ2-7 gives the whole variable domain KAGVTQTPRYLIKTRGQQVTLSCSPISGHRSVSWYQQTPGQGLQFLFEYFSETQRNKGNFPGRFSGRQFSNSRSEMNVSTLELGDSALYLCASSLAVEGNSVYEQYFGPGTRLTVT.

J is TRBJ2-7 and V is TRBV6-4; TRBD1 matches 7 bases. This CDR3 region has 15 residues. Per germline, CDR1 MRHNA and CDR2 SNTAGT. Unmatched junction bases numbered 13, after V lost 8 bases and J lost 3 bases. CDR3 DNA: TGTGCCAGCTCCCGGCTTCCGGGACAGAACTACGAGCAGTACTTC. Encoded protein: CASSRLPGQNYEQYF.

This clonotype showed up just a few times. This sequence joins TRBV4-3 and TRBJ2-1; perhaps TRBD2 as D (5 bases). The CDR3 is 16 residues long. The germline V and J ends were trimmed by 3 bases and 1 base, with 13 bases remaining between them. From germline, CDR1 is LGHNA and CDR2 YSLEER. The CDR3 is CASSQDRWRSYNEQFF. In DNA form, the CDR3 reads TGCGCCAGCAGCCAGGATAGATGGAGGTCCTACAATGAGCAGTTCTTC.

This clonotype was counted only a few times. The rearrangement joins TRBV20-1 to TRBJ1-1; D unclear. Trimming took off 3 bases at V and 7 bases at J, with 12 bases between the two ends. This CDR3 spans 12 amino acids. The V gene's germline CDR1 is DFQATT and CDR2 SNEGSKA (reference sequence). CDR3 bases: TGCAGTGCTAGGAGGGCAGCCCTTGAAGCTTTCTTT. Translated, it gives CSARRAALEAFF.

This clonotype was recorded a few times. The chain recombines TRBV20-1 with TRBJ1-1, with D possibly TRBD1 on 5 matching bases. Germline V gene data show CDR1 as DFQATT and CDR2 as SNEGSKA (reference sequence). This CDR3 has 14 residues. V was trimmed by 6 bases and J by 0 bases, leaving 14 bases between them. CDR3 coding DNA: TGCAGTGCCTGGGTTTTGGGGCTGAACACTGAAGCTTTCTTT. This translates into CSAWVLGLNTEAFF.

The rearrangement links TRBV18 to TRBJ2-7; tentative D call: TRBD1 (6 bases). The CDR3 has 15 amino acids. Trimming removed 3 bases at V and 3 bases at J, with 15 bases between. The germline V gene encodes CDR1 KGHSH and CDR2 LQKENI. CDR3 amino acids: CASSPPLQGNYEQYF. For the CDR3, the DNA is TGTGCCAGCTCACCCCCGTTACAGGGAAACTACGAGCAGTACTTC.

This clonotype has at least ten counts. The rearrangement uses TRBV6-2 or TRBV6-3 and TRBJ2-4; D remains ambiguous. V lost 5 bases, J lost 8 bases, and 16 bases lay in between. CDR3 length: 14 residues. Germline lookup yields CDR1 MNHEY and CDR2 SVGEGT. DNA of the CDR3: TGTGCCAGCAGTCCAGGTGAAATTGAAGACATTCAGTACTTC. This translates into CASSPGEIEDIQYF.

Only a few counts were recorded for this clonotype. The chain employs TRBV28 and TRBJ2-3, with D possibly TRBD2 on 6 matching bases. CDR1 is MDHEN and CDR2 is SYDVKM in the germline V gene. This CDR3 is 15 amino acids long. V was cut by 6 bases and J by 5 bases, with 18 bases left in between. This CDR3 is CASSTPRGPGDTQYF. The CDR3 coding sequence is TGTGCCAGCAGCACCCCGCGGGGCCCAGGAGATACGCAGTATTTT. Complete variable domain (other parts from reference TRBV28 and TRBJ2-3): DVKVTQSSRYLVKRTGEKVFLECVQDMDHENMFWYRQDPGLGLRLIYFSYDVKMKEKGDIPEGYSVSREKKERFSLILESASTNQTSMYLCASSTPRGPGDTQYFGPGTRLTVL.

This clonotype has only a few counts. J is TRBJ1-1 and V is TRBV4-3, with D uncertain. Per germline, CDR1 LGHNA and CDR2 YSLEER. Trimming pared 0 bases from V and 1 base from J, leaving 9 bases between. This CDR3 is built from 15 residues. The CDR3: CASSQDIPPNTEAFF. For the CDR3, the DNA is TGCGCCAGCAGCCAAGACATACCGCCGAACACTGAAGCTTTCTTT.